This T cell receptor beta chain was recorded in a study of blood T cell repertoires in COVID-19. Overall study: Nucleic acid was either cDNA or gDNA, and it came from T cells, B-cell-depleted T cells, or PBMCs.

This CDR3 comprises 15 residues. Germline assignment: CDR1 SGHTA and CDR2 FQGTGA. Losses at the gene ends were 2 bases for V and 4 bases for J; bases not matched to a gene: 4. This clone is a singleton in its sample. Source study methods: By means of reference gene primer amplification, nucleated cell counts were estimated. Produced via immunoSEQ multiplex PCR; TCRdb's table is partial and in-frame only. V, J and clone size are those of that table, while D and trimming were read from the DNA. The profile shows some 140,000 clones, 65% to 90% of them singletons. This sequence was found in a woman aged 60 to 75 with COVID-19, enrolled during active disease. This chain uses TRBV7-3 with TRBJ2-3; 9 bases fit TRBD2. The material sequenced was peripheral blood. CDR3 coding DNA: TGTGCCAGCAGCTTATCGCGGGGGGGCCCAGATACGCAGTATTTT. Its translation: CASSLSRGGPDTQYF.